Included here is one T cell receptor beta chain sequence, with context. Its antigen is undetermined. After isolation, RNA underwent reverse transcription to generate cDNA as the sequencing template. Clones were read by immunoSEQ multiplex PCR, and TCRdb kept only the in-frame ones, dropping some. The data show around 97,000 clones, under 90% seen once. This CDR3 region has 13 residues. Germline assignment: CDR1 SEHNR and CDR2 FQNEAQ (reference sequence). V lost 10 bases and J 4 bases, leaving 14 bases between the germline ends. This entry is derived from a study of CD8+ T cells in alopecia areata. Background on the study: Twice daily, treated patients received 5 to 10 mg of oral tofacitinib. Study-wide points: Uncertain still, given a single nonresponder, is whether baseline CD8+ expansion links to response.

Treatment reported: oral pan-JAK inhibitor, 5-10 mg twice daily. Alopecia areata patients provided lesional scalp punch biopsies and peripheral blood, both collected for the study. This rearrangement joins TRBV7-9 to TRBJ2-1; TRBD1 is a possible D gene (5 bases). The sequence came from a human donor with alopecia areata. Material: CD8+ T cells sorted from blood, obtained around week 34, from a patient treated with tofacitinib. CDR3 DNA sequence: TGTGCCATCCGAGACAGCCTTTACAATGAGCAGTTCTTC. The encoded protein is CAIRDSLYNEQFF. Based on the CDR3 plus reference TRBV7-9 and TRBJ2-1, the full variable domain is DTGVSQNPRHKITKRGQNVTFRCDPISEHNRLYWYRQTLGQGPEFLTYFQNEAQLEKSRLLSDRFSAERPKGSFSTLEIQRTEQGDSAMYLCAIRDSLYNEQFFGPGTRLTVL.